Shown below are 20 T cell receptor beta chains from a single sample sequenced in a study of blood T cell repertoires in COVID-19 (TCRdb year 2020). Receptor libraries were prepared by the immunoSEQ multiplex PCR assay. TCRdb stores this immuneACCESS table with in-frame sequences only. Part of the clones is absent; in the studies checked, under half of the shortfall reflects unresolved V genes, and no reason is known for the rest. The sample profile shows about 36,000 clones; approximately 80% of them were found once. Together, the top ten hold 42% of the sample. The sequenced sample was peripheral blood. The receptors were gathered from a human donor in a cohort sampled during active or convalescent COVID-19. The donor label of this sample is uncertain.

In its sample, this clone was seen once. This sequence joins TRBV6-2 or TRBV6-3 and TRBJ1-3; D is unclear. Trimming removed 2 bases from V and 0 bases from J, with 5 bases in between. The germline gives CDR1 MNHEY, CDR2 SVGEGT. CDR3 length: 14 amino acids. The DNA for the CDR3 is TGTGCCAGCAGTTACCTCTCCTCTGGAAACACCATATATTTT. Encoded protein: CASSYLSSGNTIYF.

This chain uses TRBV10-2 with TRBJ1-2, with TRBD1 as a possible D gene (6 bases). Trimming took off 6 bases at V and 6 bases at J, with 17 bases between the two ends. Per the germline V gene, CDR1 is WSHSY and CDR2 is SAAADI. The CDR3 length is 14 residues. In DNA form, the CDR3 reads TGCGCCAGCAGCGCAGACAGGAGGCTGGATGGCTACACCTTC. Translating it yields CASSADRRLDGYTF.

The rearrangement links TRBV27 to TRBJ1-2, with 8 nucleotides matching TRBD1. The germline V gene has CDR1 MNHEY and CDR2 SMNVEV (reference sequence). The CDR3 is 13 amino acids. V was pared by 6 bases and J by 4 bases, with 4 bases of the junction left unmatched. The CDR3 DNA is TGTGCCAGCAGCCGACAGGGGCGCTATGGCTACACCTTC. Its protein is CASSRQGRYGYTF.

The chain has TRBV20-1 and TRBJ2-5; the D gene is possibly TRBD1 (5 bases). Germline lookup yields CDR1 DFQATT and CDR2 SNEGSKA (reference sequence). With 3 bases removed from V and 5 bases from J, the gap between germline ends came to 7 bases. CDR3 length equals 11 residues. The CDR3, as DNA: TGCAGTGCTAGGACAGTGGAGACCCAGTACTTC. Translating it yields CSARTVETQYF.

This clone is a singleton in its sample. The chain combines TRBV7-9 with TRBJ2-7, with 10 nucleotides matching TRBD2. Germline V lookup: CDR1 SEHNR, CDR2 FQNEAQ (reference sequence). V dropped 1 base and J dropped 4; count of bases not matched to a gene: 7. CDR3 length equals 16 residues. CDR3: CASSLGGAGGQYEQYF. CDR3 bases: TGTGCCAGCAGCTTAGGAGGAGCGGGAGGGCAGTACGAGCAGTACTTC.

This sequence joins TRBV29-1 and TRBJ2-3; no reliable D call. Trimming pared 4 bases from V and 6 bases from J, leaving 5 bases between. Germline-derived CDR1 and CDR2 are SQVTM and ANQGSEA. There are 10 residues in the CDR3. CDR3: CSVALDTQYF. The CDR3 DNA reads as TGCAGCGTTGCCCTCGATACGCAGTATTTT.

The chain is built from TRBV4-2 and TRBJ2-1; TRBD2 might be the D (5 bases). Germline loops: CDR1 LGHNA, CDR2 YNFKEQ. V was pared by 3 bases and J by 10 bases, with 10 bases between. This CDR3 is 12 amino acids long. The DNA of the CDR3 is TGTGCCAGCAGCCAGGCCTCGGGGGAGCAGTTCTTC. Amino acid sequence: CASSQASGEQFF.

The V gene is TRBV7-2, the J gene TRBJ2-4, with 10 bases lining up with TRBD2. V dropped 8 bases and J dropped 7; count of bases not matched to a gene: 5. Germline V gene data show CDR1 as SGHTA and CDR2 as FQGNSA. The length of the CDR3 is 13 residues. This CDR3 reads CASSRTSGNIQYF. The CDR3 DNA reads TGTGCCAGCTCACGGACTAGCGGTAACATTCAGTACTTC.

The V gene is TRBV18, the J gene TRBJ2-2; 7 bases align to TRBD2. CDR1 is KGHSH, CDR2 LQKENI, per germline. This CDR3 comprises 16 residues. V lost 1 base, J lost 7 bases, and 9 bases stayed unmatched. The CDR3 region has the DNA TGTGCCAGCTCACCACTTTGGGCTAGCGGAAACGGGGAGCTGTTTTTT. Translation: CASSPLWASGNGELFF.

This clone appeared a single time. The chain is built from TRBV12-5 and TRBJ2-7, with a possible D match to TRBD1 (6 bases). CDR3 length: 15 amino acids. The V gene lost 3 bases and the J gene lost 0 bases, with 12 bases spanning the gap. Germline CDR1 LGHNT, CDR2 FRNRAP. The CDR3: CASGFGDINSYEQYF. The CDR3 DNA is TGTGCTAGTGGTTTCGGGGACATTAACTCCTACGAGCAGTACTTC.

The chain uses TRBV28 and TRBJ1-5, with D perhaps matching TRBD1 (6 bases). Germline lookup yields CDR1 MDHEN and CDR2 SYDVKM. This CDR3 contains 15 residues. V lost 6 bases, J lost 6 bases, and 18 bases lay in between. The CDR3 nucleotides read TGTGCCAGCAGCCCGACCTTAACAGGGCTTCAGCCCCAGCATTTT. Translation: CASSPTLTGLQPQHF.

This chain uses TRBV7-2 with TRBJ2-1, with 14 nucleotides matching TRBD2. Trimming took 5 bases from V and 0 from J; bases not matched to a gene: 6. The germline V gene has CDR1 SGHTA and CDR2 FQGNSA. This CDR3 contains 18 residues. CDR3 in DNA: TGTGCCAGCAGCCAGACTAGCGGGAGGGGTAGCTCCTACAATGAGCAGTTCTTC. Encoded protein: CASSQTSGRGSSYNEQFF.

This clone was counted many times. This sequence joins TRBV11-2 and TRBJ2-7, with TRBD1 identical over 10 bases. V was clipped by 5 bases and J by 5 bases; unmatched bases: 6. The CDR3 loop spans 14 amino acids. In germline, CDR1 is SGHAT, CDR2 FQNNGV. CDR3: CASSQRQGAHEQYF. For the CDR3, the DNA is TGTGCCAGCAGCCAACGACAGGGGGCACACGAGCAGTACTTC.

The genes are TRBV5-1 and TRBJ2-5, with no clear D. Germline V gene data show CDR1 as SGHRS and CDR2 as YFSETQ. Trimming cost V 3 bases and J 5 bases, with 8 bases left between them. CDR3 size: 12 residues. The CDR3 coding sequence is TGCGCCAGCAGCTCCTTTTCGGAGACCCAGTACTTC. This codes for CASSSFSETQYF.

V usage is TRBV11-1 and J usage is TRBJ2-1, with D possibly being TRBD2 (5 bases). V dropped 0 bases and J dropped 4 bases, with 7 bases sitting between them. This CDR3 has 14 amino acids. The germline gives CDR1 SGHAT, CDR2 FQDESV (reference sequence). The CDR3 DNA reads as TGTGCCAGCAGCTTAGCGCGGGCTTACAATGAGCAGTTCTTC. Its protein is CASSLARAYNEQFF.

The chain joins TRBV24-1 to TRBJ2-1, with TRBD1 as a possible D gene (5 bases). The CDR3 loop spans 13 amino acids. Germline V gives CDR1 KGHDR, CDR2 SFDVKD. Trimming left V 6 bases short and J 2 bases short, with 7 bases between. CDR3 DNA: TGTGCCACCAGTCAGGGTCCCTACAATGAGCAGTTCTTC. Translated: CATSQGPYNEQFF.

This chain links TRBV5-6 with TRBJ1-6, with TRBD1 matching 8 bases. Germline loops: CDR1 SGHDT, CDR2 YYEEEE. V lost 3 bases, J lost 4 bases, and 0 bases stayed unmatched. This CDR3 region has 14 residues. The CDR3 loop is CASSWTGYNSPLHF. Here the CDR3 DNA reads TGTGCCAGCAGCTGGACAGGGTATAATTCACCCCTCCACTTT.

The CDR3 here is CASSIDASADTQYF. CDR3 in DNA: TGTGCCAGTAGTATAGATGCTAGCGCAGATACGCAGTATTTT. V is TRBV19 and J is TRBJ2-3; a possible D gene is TRBD2 (6 bases). The CDR3 length is 14 residues. Looked up from germline, CDR1 is LNHDA and CDR2 is SQIVND (reference sequence). Trimming took 0 bases from V and 4 from J, leaving 8 bases between them. The full variable domain, with the rest looked up from reference TRBV19 and TRBJ2-3, is DGGITQSPKYLFRKEGQNVTLSCEQNLNHDAMYWYRQDPGQGLRLIYYSQIVNDFQKGDIAEGYSVSREKKESFPLTVTSAQKNPTAFYLCASSIDASADTQYFGPGTRLTVL.

The chain joins TRBV25-1 to TRBJ2-2, with D maybe TRBD1 (6 bases). The germline V gene encodes CDR1 MGHDK and CDR2 SYGVNS. The CDR3 runs to 14 residues. Trimming took off 2 bases at V and 4 bases at J, with 8 bases between the two ends. CDR3 protein: CASSEQGSTGELFF. The CDR3 bases are TGTGCCAGCAGTGAACAGGGGAGCACCGGGGAGCTGTTTTTT.

J is TRBJ2-7 and V is TRBV29-1; 8 bases map to TRBD1. J gave up 0 bases and V 8 bases, and 6 bases lay outside the gene matches. This CDR3 comprises 13 residues. CDR1 is SQVTM and CDR2 is ANQGSEA in the germline V gene. CDR3 bases: TGCAGCTACACCGGGACAGGCTCCTACGAGCAGTACTTC. Amino acids: CSYTGTGSYEQYF.